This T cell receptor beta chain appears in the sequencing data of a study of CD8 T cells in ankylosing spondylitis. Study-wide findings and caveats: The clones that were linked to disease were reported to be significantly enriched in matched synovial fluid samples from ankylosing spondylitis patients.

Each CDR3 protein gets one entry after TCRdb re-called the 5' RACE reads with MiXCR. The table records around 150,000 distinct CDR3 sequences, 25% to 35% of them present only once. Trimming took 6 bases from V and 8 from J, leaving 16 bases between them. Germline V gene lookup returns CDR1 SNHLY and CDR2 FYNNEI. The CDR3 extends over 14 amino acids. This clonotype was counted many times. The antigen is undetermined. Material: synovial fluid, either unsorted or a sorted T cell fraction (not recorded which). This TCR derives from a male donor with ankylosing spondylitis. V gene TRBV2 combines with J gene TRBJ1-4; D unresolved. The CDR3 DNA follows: TGTGCCAGCAGCCCTGCCTGGGTGGGAGAAAAACTGTTTTTT. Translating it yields CASSPAWVGEKLFF.